These 9 T cell receptor beta chains were all obtained from the same sample, sequenced in a study of early T cells in non-severe SARS-CoV-2 infection. MiXCR, applied by TCRdb to the 5' RACE reads, yields one record per CDR3 protein. The data show 90,000 to 120,000 distinct CDR3 sequences, roughly 11% seen once. The sequencing sample was made of whole blood. The source is an adult who was a healthcare worker with PCR-confirmed SARS-CoV-2 infection or an uninfected control (not recorded which).

The chain recombines TRBV7-6 with TRBJ2-6; D is unclear. Germline CDR1 reads SGHVS; CDR2 reads FNYEAQ. This CDR3 contains 15 residues. Trimming took 1 base from V and 1 from J, leaving 5 bases between them. The CDR3 is CASSLDGSGANVLTF. CDR3 in DNA: TGTGCCAGCAGCTTAGACGGGTCTGGGGCCAACGTCCTGACTTTC.

The gene calls are TRBV7-9 and TRBJ2-7; D gene unclear. CDR1 and CDR2 (germline): SEHNR, FQNEAQ (reference sequence). CDR3 length equals 11 residues. V was trimmed by 4 bases and J by 3 bases, leaving 4 bases between them. The CDR3 sequence is CASSSVYEQYF. The CDR3 DNA reads TGTGCCAGCAGCTCCGTCTACGAGCAGTACTTC.

The genes are TRBV20-1 and TRBJ2-7, with 11 bases lining up with TRBD2. CDR3 length: 14 residues. CDR1 and CDR2 from the germline V gene are DFQATT and SNEGSKA (reference sequence). J was trimmed by 2 bases and V by 3 bases; bases with no gene match: 3. Here the CDR3 reads CSARVAGGPYEQYF. The CDR3 DNA reads as TGCAGTGCTAGGGTAGCGGGAGGGCCCTACGAGCAGTACTTC.

On this clonotype itself: A junction end diverges from the germline sequence, so it may reflect a read error. The V call is TRBV4-3, the J call TRBJ2-6; tentative D call: TRBD1 (5 bases). Germline-derived CDR1 and CDR2 are LGHNA and YSLEER. The CDR3 runs 16 residues. The chain's CDR3 is CASSQDRAAGANILTF. The CDR3 coding sequence is TGCGCCAGCAGCCAAGACAGGGCAGCTGGGGCCAACATCCTGACTTTC.

At least ten counts were recorded for this clonotype. The rearrangement joins TRBV7-2 to TRBJ2-2; D not resolved. This CDR3 region has 14 residues. Germline CDR1 is SGHTA and CDR2 is FQGNSA. V lost 7 bases to trimming and J lost 2 bases, with 11 bases between them. The CDR3 coding sequence is TGTGCCAGCAAATCTGTGCTTAACACCGGGGAGCTGTTTTTT. Its protein is CASKSVLNTGELFF. Together with reference TRBV7-2 and TRBJ2-2, the CDR3 gives the full variable domain: GAGVSQSPSNKVTEKGKDVELRCDPISGHTALYWYRQSLGQGLEFLIYFQGNSAPDKSGLPSDRFSAERTGGSVSTLTIQRTQQEDSAVYLCASKSVLNTGELFFGEGSRLTVL.

This clonotype was seen ten or more times. This chain uses TRBV12-3 or TRBV12-4 with TRBJ2-1; D is uncertain. This CDR3 region has 14 residues. The V end lost 6 bases, the J end lost 9 bases, and 18 bases lay between the germline ends. CDR3: CASRQTMAVSEQFF. CDR3 nucleotide sequence: TGTGCCAGCAGACAAACGATGGCTGTCAGTGAGCAGTTCTTC.

A few counts support this clonotype. V and J are TRBV11-2 and TRBJ2-1; 9 bases line up with TRBD2. This CDR3 contains 15 residues. V trimming: 1 base; J trimming: 4 bases; junction bases outside the gene matches: 2. Germline CDR1 reads SGHAT; CDR2 reads FQNNGV. CDR3: CASSLGLAVYNEQFF. In DNA form, the CDR3 reads TGTGCCAGCAGCTTAGGACTAGCGGTGTACAATGAGCAGTTCTTC.

As DNA, the CDR3 is TGTGCCAGTACCAGGGTGAACACCGGGGAGCTGTTTTTT. Translated: CASTRVNTGELFF. The chain combines TRBV19 with TRBJ2-2; tentatively, D is TRBD1 (5 bases). The CDR3 runs 13 residues. Per the germline V gene, CDR1 is LNHDA and CDR2 is SQIVND (reference sequence). With 7 bases removed from V and 1 base from J, the gap between germline ends came to 7 bases.

This clonotype was recorded many times. The rearrangement links TRBV10-3 to TRBJ1-1; possibly TRBD1 for D (6 bases). Germline V lookup: CDR1 ENHRY, CDR2 SYGVKD. V lost 5 bases and J 1 base, leaving 11 bases between the germline ends. This CDR3 region has 14 residues. The CDR3 is CAISQDRENTEAFF. CDR3 nucleotides: TGTGCCATCAGTCAGGACAGAGAGAACACTGAAGCTTTCTTT.